A single sample gave rise to the 26 T cell receptor beta chains below, sequenced in a study of T cell repertoires in cytomegalovirus infection. TCRdb itself ran the reads through MiXCR, one entry per CDR3 protein. The sample lists around 530,000 distinct CDR3 sequences, approximately 26% occurring once. The sequenced sample consisted of PBMCs. The receptors were gathered from a human donor in good health (CMV status not recorded). Some clones in this sample may be carry-over from other donors' samples.

V is TRBV5-4 and J is TRBJ2-1; possible D gene TRBD2, 6 bases. The CDR3 covers 14 residues. Germline V gives CDR1 SGHNT, CDR2 YYREEE (reference sequence). Trimming took 6 bases from V and 7 from J, leaving 17 bases between them. The DNA of the CDR3 is TGTGCCAGCACCCCCGCGGGGATCCAGAATGAGCAGTTCTTC. Protein: CASTPAGIQNEQFF.

This chain connects TRBV6-2 or TRBV6-3 to TRBJ2-7; 10 bases match TRBD1. The CDR3 has 16 residues. CDR1 MNHEY and CDR2 SVGEGT come from the germline V gene. J was trimmed by 1 base and V by 6 bases; bases with no gene match: 9. Written as DNA, the CDR3 is TGTGCCAGCAGGAGGGACAGGGGCATATATTCCTACGAGCAGTACGTC. Encoded protein: CASRRDRGIYSYEQYV.

The rearrangement uses TRBV12-3 or TRBV12-4 and TRBJ1-5, with 12 bases that match TRBD1. V shed 5 bases, J shed 3 bases, and the junction held 5 bases outside the gene matches. This CDR3 is 16 amino acids long. CDR3 in amino acids: CASSLGTGGTNQPQHF. CDR3 DNA: TGTGCCAGCAGTCTCGGGACAGGGGGCACCAATCAGCCCCAGCATTTT.

At least ten counts were recorded for this clonotype. This chain links TRBV7-2 with TRBJ2-7; D could derive from TRBD1 or TRBD2 (5 bases each). The CDR3 sequence is 21 residues long. V was pared by 0 bases and J by 0 bases, with 27 bases between. From germline, CDR1 is SGHTA and CDR2 FQGNSA. The CDR3 DNA sequence: TGTGCCAGCAGCTTAGCTCTACTCCCCCGGGGCCCACTAGGTACCTCCTACGAGCAGTACTTC. Translation gives CASSLALLPRGPLGTSYEQYF.

This clonotype has more than one count but fewer than ten. The rearrangement links TRBV6-5 to TRBJ1-2, with TRBD1 matching over 9 bases. The CDR3 consists of 15 residues. Germline V lookup: CDR1 MNHEY, CDR2 SVGAGI. The V and J ends lost 7 bases and 4 bases, in that order; junction bases with no gene match: 10. The CDR3 DNA is TGTGCCAGCACTTCGTCCGGGACAGGGCCCTATGGCTACACCTTC. Translated, it gives CASTSSGTGPYGYTF.

The chain recombines TRBV19 with TRBJ1-1; D might be TRBD1 (5 bases). CDR1 is LNHDA, CDR2 SQIVND, per germline (reference sequence). CDR3 size: 14 residues. The V end was cut by 1 base, the J end by 4 bases, with 10 bases between. CDR3 loop: CASSIGGPGTEAFF. The CDR3 nucleotides are TGTGCCAGTAGTATAGGGGGCCCAGGCACTGAAGCTTTCTTT. The full variable domain, completed using reference TRBV19 and TRBJ1-1, is DGGITQSPKYLFRKEGQNVTLSCEQNLNHDAMYWYRQDPGQGLRLIYYSQIVNDFQKGDIAEGYSVSREKKESFPLTVTSAQKNPTAFYLCASSIGGPGTEAFFGQGTRLTVV.

The chain couples TRBV11-2 to TRBJ2-3; 10 positions agree with TRBD2. Germline CDR1 SGHAT, CDR2 FQNNGV. The CDR3 is 12 amino acids. J was trimmed by 15 bases and V by 4 bases; bases with no gene match: 7. CDR3 region: CASSSNLAGGYF. In nucleotides, the CDR3 is TGTGCCAGCAGCTCCAATTTAGCGGGAGGATATTTT.

The chain couples TRBV28 to TRBJ2-1, with 7 bases identical to TRBD1. Germline V gives CDR1 MDHEN, CDR2 SYDVKM. This CDR3 contains 14 residues. Germline trimming cut 0 bases from V and 6 bases from J; bases unmatched to any gene: 2. The CDR3 coding sequence is TGTGCCAGCAGTTTATGGCCAGGGGGCAATGAGCAGTTCTTC. Amino acid sequence: CASSLWPGGNEQFF.

There are a few counts of this clonotype. The chain uses TRBV29-1 and TRBJ1-4, with a weak D call TRBD1 (5 bases). The V end was cut by 7 bases, the J end by 8 bases, with 14 bases between. Germline V CDR1 and CDR2: SQVTM, ANQGSEA. This CDR3 comprises 12 residues. The CDR3 bases are TGCAGCGGAGGGGAGGGGAGGGAAAAACTGTTTTTT. Protein product: CSGGEGREKLFF.

V is TRBV6-2 or TRBV6-3 and J is TRBJ2-4, with 8 bases fitting TRBD1. Germline-derived CDR1 and CDR2 are MNHEY and SVGEGT. V gave up 5 bases and J gave up 6 bases; unmatched junction bases: 3. This CDR3 has 13 amino acids. As DNA, the CDR3 is TGTGCCAGCAGTCGGACAGGGACAAACATTCAGTACTTC. Translated, it gives CASSRTGTNIQYF.

This clonotype occurred a few times. In nucleotides, the CDR3 is TGTGCCAGCAGCTTAGTTACTGGACAGGGGTATGGCTACACCTTC. Translation: CASSLVTGQGYGYTF. This sequence joins TRBV7-2 and TRBJ1-2; 9 positions agree with TRBD1. Germline V gene lookup returns CDR1 SGHTA and CDR2 FQGNSA. The CDR3 consists of 15 residues. The trim removed 1 base at V and 5 bases at J, leaving 5 bases unmatched.

J is TRBJ2-7 and V is TRBV7-2, with TRBD2 matching 7 bases. The J segment lost 4 bases and the V segment lost 4 bases, leaving 7 bases of the junction unmatched. Germline values: CDR1 SGHTA, CDR2 FQGNSA. The CDR3 is made up of 14 amino acids. The CDR3 loop is CASSSSTSVYEQYF. The CDR3 nucleotides read TGTGCCAGCAGCTCCAGTACTAGCGTGTACGAGCAGTACTTC. The whole variable domain, filled in from reference TRBV7-2 and TRBJ2-7, reads GAGVSQSPSNKVTEKGKDVELRCDPISGHTALYWYRQSLGQGLEFLIYFQGNSAPDKSGLPSDRFSAERTGGSVSTLTIQRTQQEDSAVYLCASSSSTSVYEQYFGPGTRLTVT.

V is TRBV5-4 and J is TRBJ2-7, with 9 bases matching TRBD2. The V gene end was trimmed by 0 bases and the J gene end by 1 base; junction bases not matched to a gene: 5. The CDR3 sequence is 16 residues long. Germline V gene sequence: CDR1 SGHNT, CDR2 YYREEE (reference sequence). CDR3 in DNA: TGTGCCAGCAGCTTGGCCTCTAGCGGGGCTTCCTACGAGCAGTACTTC. This gives the protein CASSLASSGASYEQYF.

The chain carries TRBV6-2 or TRBV6-3 and TRBJ1-2; D unclear. In germline, CDR1 is MNHEY, CDR2 SVGEGT. Trimming removed 5 bases from V and 2 bases from J, with 6 bases in between. The CDR3 sequence is 12 residues long. The CDR3 DNA reads as TGTGCCAGCAGTGTCGTCAACTATGGCTACACCTTC. Translation: CASSVVNYGYTF.

The V gene is TRBV6-2 or TRBV6-3, the J gene TRBJ2-5, with 9 positions matching TRBD2. The length of the CDR3 is 15 residues. Germline values: CDR1 MNHEY, CDR2 SVGEGT. V gave up 6 bases and J gave up 5 bases; unmatched junction bases: 10. The CDR3 DNA follows: TGTGCCAGCAGGTTCGAGGGACTAGCTATGGAGACCCAGTACTTC. It is translated as CASRFEGLAMETQYF.

This clonotype has just a few counts. Here the CDR3 DNA reads TGTGCCAGCAGTTCCGGGGGGACTAGCGGGACTTACAATGAGCAGTTCTTC. This encodes CASSSGGTSGTYNEQFF. J is TRBJ2-1 and V is TRBV11-2; TRBD2 agrees at 13 bases. The ends lost 6 bases at V and 4 bases at J; junction bases unmatched: 9. This CDR3 has 17 residues. CDR1 is SGHAT, CDR2 FQNNGV, per germline.

This clonotype has just a few counts. The chain is built from TRBV11-2 and TRBJ2-7; D is unresolved. From germline, CDR1 is SGHAT and CDR2 FQNNGV. V lost 9 bases to trimming and J lost 3 bases, with 12 bases between them. The CDR3 has 12 amino acids. CDR3 protein: CASSTSLYEQYV. CDR3 in DNA: TGTGCCAGTTCCACAAGCCTCTACGAGCAGTACGTC.

This chain uses TRBV5-1 with TRBJ2-5; D gene uncertain. In germline, CDR1 is SGHRS, CDR2 YFSETQ. The V end lost 4 bases, the J end lost 4 bases, and 11 bases lay between the germline ends. The CDR3 contains 13 residues. The CDR3 loop is CASSGVLSETQYF. In DNA form, the CDR3 reads TGCGCCAGCAGCGGGGTGCTTTCAGAGACCCAGTACTTC.

This clonotype was counted many times. CDR3 nucleotides: TGTGCCAGCAGCCGCGACCGGGGCACAGATACGCAGTATTTT. Its protein product is CASSRDRGTDTQYF. The V and J genes are TRBV7-2 and TRBJ2-3; D remains unclear. CDR3 length: 14 amino acids. The germline gives CDR1 SGHTA, CDR2 FQGNSA. Trimming pared 5 bases from V and 1 base from J, leaving 10 bases between.

This clonotype has a count of ten or more. This rearrangement joins TRBV7-2 to TRBJ2-5; either TRBD1 or TRBD2 may supply D (6 bases each). Trimming removed 4 bases from V and 5 bases from J, with 20 bases in between. Per the germline V gene, CDR1 is SGHTA and CDR2 is FQGNSA. This CDR3 is built from 16 residues. In DNA form, the CDR3 reads TGTGCCAGCAGCTCAAACATTCTAGCGACAGGCGAGACCCAGTACTTC. Translating gives CASSSNILATGETQYF.

The chain combines TRBV27 with TRBJ2-7, with 8 bases lining up with TRBD1. V gave up 2 bases and J gave up 6 bases; unmatched junction bases: 6. This CDR3 contains 14 residues. Germline V lookup: CDR1 MNHEY, CDR2 SMNVEV (reference sequence). Here the CDR3 reads CASSLSPGGAEQYV. CDR3 in DNA: TGTGCCAGCAGTTTAAGTCCAGGGGGCGCCGAGCAGTACGTC.

This chain connects TRBV7-3 to TRBJ1-2; 8 bases are shared with TRBD1. The CDR3 runs 13 residues. V trimming: 3 bases; J trimming: 9 bases; junction bases outside the gene matches: 6. The germline CDR1 and CDR2 sequences are SGHTA and FQGTGA. DNA of the CDR3: TGTGCCAGCAGCTTTCAGGGGGCTAATTGCTACACCTTC. The encoded protein is CASSFQGANCYTF. Full variable domain (rest looked up from reference TRBV7-3 and TRBJ1-2): GAGVSQTPSNKVTEKGKYVELRCDPISGHTALYWYRQSLGQGPEFLIYFQGTGAADDSGLPNDRFFAVRPEGSVSTLKIQRTERGDSAVYLCASSFQGANCYTFGSGTRLTVV.

This clonotype was counted a few times. The rearrangement links TRBV5-6 to TRBJ2-1; possible D gene TRBD1, 6 bases. The germline V and J ends were trimmed by 0 bases and 3 bases, with 10 bases remaining between them. The length of the CDR3 is 15 residues. Germline-derived CDR1 and CDR2 are SGHDT and YYEEEE. The CDR3 is CASSLAGALYNEQFF. DNA for the CDR3: TGTGCCAGCAGCTTGGCAGGGGCTCTCTACAATGAGCAGTTCTTC.

The chain links TRBV12-3 or TRBV12-4 to TRBJ2-5; 7 bases are a match to TRBD1. There are 13 residues in the CDR3. J lost 5 bases, V lost 6 bases, and 6 bases had no gene match. For the CDR3, the DNA is TGTGCCAGCAGGCAGGGGGTAGGGGAGACCCAGTACTTC. Translated, it gives CASRQGVGETQYF.

This clonotype was recorded a few times. This chain connects TRBV18 to TRBJ2-1; 7 nucleotides agree with TRBD1. J gave up 5 bases and V 4 bases, and 5 bases lay outside the gene matches. There are 14 residues in the CDR3. From germline, CDR1 is KGHSH and CDR2 LQKENI. The CDR3 DNA follows: TGTGCCAGCTCACTCGGGACAGCAGACAATGAGCAGTTCTTC. This gives the protein CASSLGTADNEQFF.

The chain uses TRBV6-5 and TRBJ2-7, with D possibly being TRBD1 (5 bases). Trimming took 6 bases from V and 2 from J, leaving 14 bases between them. CDR1 MNHEY and CDR2 SVGAGI come from the germline V gene. CDR3 length: 14 residues. The CDR3 region is CASRRSQGAYEQYF. In nucleotides, the CDR3 is TGTGCCAGCAGGAGAAGTCAAGGGGCCTACGAGCAGTACTTC.